These 16 T cell receptor beta chains came from one sample sequenced in a study of Tregs in tolerant kidney transplant recipients. Sequenced by immunoSEQ multiplex PCR; TCRdb stores in-frame clones only, minus some. In the table there are about 110,000 clones, nearly 90% of which are singletons. The starting material was CD4+ T cells from blood, obtained before the transplant. The receptors were sampled from a human donor who received a combined kidney and bone marrow transplant.

Comment on this clone: The same CDR3 is also encoded by other DNA sequences in this sample. This rearrangement joins TRBV5-4 to TRBJ1-1; 10 bases line up with TRBD1. The CDR3 consists of 15 residues. V lost 4 bases to trimming and J lost 0 bases; unmatched junction nucleotides: 3. Germline loops: CDR1 SGHNT, CDR2 YYREEE (reference sequence). In DNA, the CDR3 is TGTGCCAGCAGCCTGGGACAGGGGATGAACACTGAAGCTTTCTTT. Translating gives CASSLGQGMNTEAFF.

The chain combines TRBV4-3 with TRBJ2-1; D gene ambiguous. The V gene lost 4 bases and the J gene lost 0 bases, with 10 bases spanning the gap. Germline V gene sequence: CDR1 LGHNA, CDR2 YSLEER. This CDR3 has 15 amino acids. In DNA, the CDR3 is TGCGCCAGCAGCCCTCAAAGGAGCTCCTACAATGAGCAGTTCTTC. It is translated as CASSPQRSSYNEQFF.

This clone was found a few times. The chain carries TRBV14 and TRBJ1-2; TRBD1 matches 9 bases. V lost 7 bases and J lost 7; bases outside the gene matches: 7. Germline-derived CDR1 and CDR2 are SGHDN and FVKESK. The CDR3 loop spans 13 amino acids. This CDR3 is CASNADRGLGYTF. In DNA, the CDR3 is TGTGCCAGCAACGCGGACAGGGGTCTTGGCTACACCTTC.

The V and J genes are TRBV4-2 and TRBJ2-3, with 8 bases that match TRBD2. V dropped 1 base and J dropped 4; count of bases not matched to a gene: 7. Germline V gives CDR1 LGHNA, CDR2 YNFKEQ. The CDR3 has 16 residues. The CDR3 bases are TGTGCCAGCAGCCAAGGGGTCGGGGGGGCGGCAGATACGCAGTATTTT. Amino acids: CASSQGVGGAADTQYF.

The chain links TRBV5-1 to TRBJ1-3; D remains unclear. Looked up from germline, CDR1 is SGHRS and CDR2 is YFSETQ. This CDR3 is 15 amino acids long. Deletions cut 4 bases from V and 2 bases from J, with 13 bases between. CDR3 sequence reads: CASSPEWLAGNTIYF. In DNA, the CDR3 is TGCGCCAGCAGCCCGGAGTGGCTGGCTGGAAACACCATATATTTT.

The chain uses TRBV2 and TRBJ2-1; TRBD2 aligns across 7 bases. The germline gives CDR1 SNHLY, CDR2 FYNNEI. Trimming took 6 bases from V and 5 from J; bases not matched to a gene: 7. CDR3 length: 14 amino acids. CDR3 in DNA: TGTGCCAGCAGCGAACTAGCGCCCAACAATGAGCAGTTCTTC. As protein: CASSELAPNNEQFF.

The count of this clone is one. The CDR3 DNA follows: TGTGCCAGCAGTGAACAGGGGTCTAATCAGCCCCAGCATTTT. It encodes CASSEQGSNQPQHF. V usage is TRBV2 and J usage is TRBJ1-5, with D perhaps matching TRBD1 (6 bases). CDR3 length: 14 residues. V lost 2 bases and J lost 4, with 9 bases in between. Germline V gene data show CDR1 as SNHLY and CDR2 as FYNNEI.

V and J are TRBV9 and TRBJ1-4; D may be TRBD1 (5 bases). This CDR3 contains 14 residues. Trimming pared 5 bases from V and 4 bases from J, leaving 12 bases between. Germline lookup yields CDR1 SGDLS and CDR2 YYNGEE. CDR3 DNA sequence: TGTGCCAGCAGACCAGGGTTAGGTAATGAAAAACTGTTTTTT. Translated: CASRPGLGNEKLFF.

This chain links TRBV9 with TRBJ2-7, with TRBD2 identical over 15 bases. This CDR3 comprises 17 residues. V gave up 0 bases and J gave up 4 bases; unmatched junction bases: 5. Germline loops: CDR1 SGDLS, CDR2 YYNGEE. The CDR3 here is CASSVGAGTSGRYEQYF. CDR3 nucleotide sequence: TGTGCCAGCAGCGTAGGTGCCGGGACTAGCGGGAGGTACGAGCAGTACTTC.

The J gene is TRBJ1-1, the V gene TRBV9; 7 nucleotides align to TRBD1. This CDR3 comprises 18 residues. The V gene end was trimmed by 3 bases and the J gene end by 4 bases; junction bases not matched to a gene: 18. Looked up from germline, CDR1 is SGDLS and CDR2 is YYNGEE. The DNA for the CDR3 is TGTGCCAGCAGCGGACAGGGCGCGGGCTCGGCGGGGGGCACTGAAGCTTTCTTT. Residues: CASSGQGAGSAGGTEAFF.

V is TRBV19 and J is TRBJ1-3; D remains ambiguous. The CDR3 is 13 amino acids. Germline assignment: CDR1 LNHDA and CDR2 SQIVND (reference sequence). Trimming shortened V by 5 bases and J by 0 bases, and 5 bases separated the two germline ends. CDR3 sequence reads: CASSQDSGNTIYF. CDR3 in DNA: TGTGCCAGTAGTCAGGACTCTGGAAACACCATATATTTT. The full variable domain, completed using reference TRBV19 and TRBJ1-3, is DGGITQSPKYLFRKEGQNVTLSCEQNLNHDAMYWYRQDPGQGLRLIYYSQIVNDFQKGDIAEGYSVSREKKESFPLTVTSAQKNPTAFYLCASSQDSGNTIYFGEGSWLTVV.

The CDR3 region is CASTGQPGEQYF. In nucleotides, the CDR3 is TGTGCCAGCACGGGACAGCCTGGCGAGCAGTACTTC. This sequence joins TRBV6-1 and TRBJ2-7; 7 bases are shared with TRBD1. Germline CDR1 and CDR2: MNHNS and SASEGT. This CDR3 is built from 12 residues. With 7 bases clipped from V and 6 bases from J, the junction kept 6 bases outside the gene matches.

V gene TRBV12-5 combines with J gene TRBJ2-3, with unresolved D. The V and J ends lost 1 base and 6 bases respectively, with 5 bases between them. Germline lookup yields CDR1 LGHNT and CDR2 FRNRAP. The CDR3 covers 12 residues. The chain's CDR3 is CASGLGPDTQYF. CDR3 bases: TGTGCTAGTGGTTTGGGGCCGGATACGCAGTATTTT.

This chain connects TRBV21-1 to TRBJ1-2; no DNA check was done on the table's D call, TRBD1. TRBV21-1 counts as a pseudogene. The CDR3 covers 15 residues. CDR3 coding DNA: TGTGCCAGCTTGGGCCAGGGATGCCTCTGGCATGGCTACACCTTC. Protein: CASLGQGCLWHGYTF.

The chain couples TRBV7-2 to TRBJ2-7, with D possibly matching TRBD1 (6 bases). Trimming removed 5 bases at V and 5 bases at J, with 16 bases between. The germline V gene has CDR1 SGHTA and CDR2 FQGNSA. The CDR3 contains 14 residues. CDR3 loop: CASSADSPIHEQYF. CDR3 in DNA: TGTGCCAGCAGCGCGGACAGCCCGATCCACGAGCAGTACTTC.

J is TRBJ2-7 and V is TRBV5-1; 10 bases map to TRBD2. CDR1 is SGHRS and CDR2 is YFSETQ in the germline V gene. The V segment lost 1 base and the J segment 3 bases; nucleotides outside the gene matches: 4. The CDR3 is made up of 15 amino acids. In nucleotides, the CDR3 is TGCGCCAGCAGCTTGTCCTCTAGCGGGAGCTACGAGCAGTACTTC. Translating gives CASSLSSSGSYEQYF.